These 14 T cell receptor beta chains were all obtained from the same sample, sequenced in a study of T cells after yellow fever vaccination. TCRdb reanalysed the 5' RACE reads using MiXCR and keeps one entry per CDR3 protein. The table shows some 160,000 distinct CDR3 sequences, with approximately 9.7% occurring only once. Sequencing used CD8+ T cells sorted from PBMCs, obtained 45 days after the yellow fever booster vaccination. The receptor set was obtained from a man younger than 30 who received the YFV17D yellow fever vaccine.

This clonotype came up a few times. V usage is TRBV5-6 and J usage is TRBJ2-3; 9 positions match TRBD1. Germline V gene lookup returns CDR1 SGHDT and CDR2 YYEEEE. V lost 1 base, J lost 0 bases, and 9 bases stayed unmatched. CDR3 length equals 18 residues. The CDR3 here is CASSLRDRVYLSTDTQYF. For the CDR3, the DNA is TGTGCCAGCAGCTTGCGGGACAGGGTCTACCTTAGCACAGATACGCAGTATTTT.

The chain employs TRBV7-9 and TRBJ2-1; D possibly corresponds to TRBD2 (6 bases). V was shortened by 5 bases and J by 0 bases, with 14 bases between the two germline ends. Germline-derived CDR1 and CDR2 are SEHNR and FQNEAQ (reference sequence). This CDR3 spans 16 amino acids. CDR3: CASSRSGYSSYNEQFF. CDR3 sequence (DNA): TGTGCCAGCAGCCGGAGCGGGTACAGCTCCTACAATGAGCAGTTCTTC.

CDR3 sequence reads: CASSIPGNEQFF. As DNA, the CDR3 is TGTGCCAGCAGCATCCCGGGGAATGAGCAGTTCTTC. The rearrangement links TRBV7-2 to TRBJ2-1; D may be TRBD2 (5 bases). The CDR3 is 12 amino acids. V gave up 5 bases and J gave up 7 bases, with 9 bases separating them. From germline, CDR1 is SGHTA and CDR2 FQGNSA.

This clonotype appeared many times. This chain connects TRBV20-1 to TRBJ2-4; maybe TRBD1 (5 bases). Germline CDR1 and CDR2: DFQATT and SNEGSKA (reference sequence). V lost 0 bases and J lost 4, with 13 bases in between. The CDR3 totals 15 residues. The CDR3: CSARDLETAKNIQYF. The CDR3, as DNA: TGCAGTGCTAGAGATCTGGAGACAGCTAAAAACATTCAGTACTTC.

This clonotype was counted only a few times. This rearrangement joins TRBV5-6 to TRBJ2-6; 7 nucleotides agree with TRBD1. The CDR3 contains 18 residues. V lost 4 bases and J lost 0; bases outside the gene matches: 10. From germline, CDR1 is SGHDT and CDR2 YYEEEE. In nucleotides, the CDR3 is TGTGCCAGCAGCCCGACCGGGACAGTCTTCTCTGGGGCCAACGTCCTGACTTTC. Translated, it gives CASSPTGTVFSGANVLTF.

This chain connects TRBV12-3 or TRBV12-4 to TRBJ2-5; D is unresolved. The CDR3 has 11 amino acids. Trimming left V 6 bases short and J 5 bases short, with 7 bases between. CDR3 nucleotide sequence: TGTGCCAGCAGCTACACGGAGACCCAGTACTTC. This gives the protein CASSYTETQYF.

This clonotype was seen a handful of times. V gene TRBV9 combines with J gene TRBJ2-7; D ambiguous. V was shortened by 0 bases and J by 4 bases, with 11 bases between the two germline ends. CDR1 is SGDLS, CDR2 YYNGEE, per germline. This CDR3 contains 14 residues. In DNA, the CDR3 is TGTGCCAGCAGCGTAGGTGACAAACTATACGAGCAGTACTTC. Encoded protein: CASSVGDKLYEQYF.

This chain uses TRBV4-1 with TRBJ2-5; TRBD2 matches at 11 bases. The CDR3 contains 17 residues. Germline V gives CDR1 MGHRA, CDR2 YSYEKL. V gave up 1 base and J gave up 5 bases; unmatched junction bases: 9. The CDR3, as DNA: TGCGCCAGCAGCCAAGTAGCGGGGGGGCCGCTATCCGAGACCCAGTACTTC. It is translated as CASSQVAGGPLSETQYF.

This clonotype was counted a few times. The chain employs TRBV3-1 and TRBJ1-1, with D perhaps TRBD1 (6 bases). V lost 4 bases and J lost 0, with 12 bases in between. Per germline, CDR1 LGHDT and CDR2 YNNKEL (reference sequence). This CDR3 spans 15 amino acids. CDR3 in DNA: TGTGCCAGCAGCCGGGGAAGGGGGTTGAACACTGAAGCTTTCTTT. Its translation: CASSRGRGLNTEAFF.

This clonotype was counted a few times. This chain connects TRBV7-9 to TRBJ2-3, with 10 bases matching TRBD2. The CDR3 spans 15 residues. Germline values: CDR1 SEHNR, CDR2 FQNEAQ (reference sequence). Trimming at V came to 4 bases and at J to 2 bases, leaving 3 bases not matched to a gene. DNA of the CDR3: TGTGCCAGCAGCTCGACTAGCGGGCTCACAGATACGCAGTATTTT. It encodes CASSSTSGLTDTQYF.

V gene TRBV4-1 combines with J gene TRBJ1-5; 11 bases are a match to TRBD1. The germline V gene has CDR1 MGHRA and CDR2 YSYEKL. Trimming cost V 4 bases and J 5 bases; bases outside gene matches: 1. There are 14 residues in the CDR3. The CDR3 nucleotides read TGCGCCAGCAGCCCGGACAGGGGGCATCAGCCCCAGCATTTT. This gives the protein CASSPDRGHQPQHF.

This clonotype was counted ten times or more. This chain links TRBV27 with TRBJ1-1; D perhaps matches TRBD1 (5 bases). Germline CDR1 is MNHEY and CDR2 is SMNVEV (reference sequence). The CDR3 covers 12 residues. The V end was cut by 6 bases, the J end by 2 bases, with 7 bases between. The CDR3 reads CASRGGNTEAFF. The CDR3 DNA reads TGTGCCAGCAGGGGGGGAAACACTGAAGCTTTCTTT.

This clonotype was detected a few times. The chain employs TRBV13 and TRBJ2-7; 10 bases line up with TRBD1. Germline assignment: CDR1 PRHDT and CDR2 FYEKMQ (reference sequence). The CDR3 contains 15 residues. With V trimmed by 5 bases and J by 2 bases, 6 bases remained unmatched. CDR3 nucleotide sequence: TGTGCCAGCAGCCAGTCCGGGACAGGGGCCTACGAGCAGTACTTC. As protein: CASSQSGTGAYEQYF.

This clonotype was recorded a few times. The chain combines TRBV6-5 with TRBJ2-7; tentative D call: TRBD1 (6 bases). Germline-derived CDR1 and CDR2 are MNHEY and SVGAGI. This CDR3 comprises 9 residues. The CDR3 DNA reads TGTGCAGCAGGGGTCGAGCAGTACTTC. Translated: CAAGVEQYF.